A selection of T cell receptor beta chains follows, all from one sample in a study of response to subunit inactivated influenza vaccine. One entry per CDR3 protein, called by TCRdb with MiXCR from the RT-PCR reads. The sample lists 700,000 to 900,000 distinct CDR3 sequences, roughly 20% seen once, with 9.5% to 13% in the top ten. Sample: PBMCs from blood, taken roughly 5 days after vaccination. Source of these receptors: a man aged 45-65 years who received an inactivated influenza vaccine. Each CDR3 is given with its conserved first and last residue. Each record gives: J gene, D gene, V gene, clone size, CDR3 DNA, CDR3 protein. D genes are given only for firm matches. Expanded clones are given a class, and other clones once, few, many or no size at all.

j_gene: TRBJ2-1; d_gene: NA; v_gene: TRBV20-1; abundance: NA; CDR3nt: TGCAGTGCTAAAAGAGGTTTGGGTGAGCAGTTCTTC; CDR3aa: CSAKRGLGEQFF
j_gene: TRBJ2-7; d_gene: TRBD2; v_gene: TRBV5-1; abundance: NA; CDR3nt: TGCGCCAGCAGTGGGGGACAACTAGCGGGAGCGCTCCGCAGCGAGCAGTACTTC; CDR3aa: CASSGGQLAGALRSEQYF
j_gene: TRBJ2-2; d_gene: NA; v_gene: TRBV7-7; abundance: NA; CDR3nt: TGTGCTAGCGCCAGGGGCTCGGGCACCGGGGAGCTGTTTTTT; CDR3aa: CASARGSGTGELFF
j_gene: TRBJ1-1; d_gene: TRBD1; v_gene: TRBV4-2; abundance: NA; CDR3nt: TGTGCCAGCAGCCAAGACGCAGGGGGGGACACTGAAGCTTTCTTT; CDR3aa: CASSQDAGGDTEAFF
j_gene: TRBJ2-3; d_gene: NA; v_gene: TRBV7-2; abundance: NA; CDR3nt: TGTGCCAGCAGCGGAAGGGTGGGTACGCCTAGCACAGATACGCAGTATTTT; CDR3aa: CASSGRVGTPSTDTQYF
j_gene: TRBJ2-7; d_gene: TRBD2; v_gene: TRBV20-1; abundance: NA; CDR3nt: TGCAGTGCTTGGGCGGGAGCGTACGAGCAGTACTTC; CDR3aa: CSAWAGAYEQYF
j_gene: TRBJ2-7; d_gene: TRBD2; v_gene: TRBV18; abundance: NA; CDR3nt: TGTGCCAGCTCACCGCTAGCGGTCTACGAGCAGTACTTC; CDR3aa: CASSPLAVYEQYF
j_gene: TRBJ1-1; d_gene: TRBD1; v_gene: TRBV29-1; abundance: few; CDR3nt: TGCAGCGCAGCCGACAGGGGTGAAGCTTTCTTT; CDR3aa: CSAADRGEAFF
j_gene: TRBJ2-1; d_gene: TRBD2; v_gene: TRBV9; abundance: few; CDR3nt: TGTGCCAGCAGCCCGGTGATAGGGAGGGGCTACGATAATGAGCAGTTCTTC; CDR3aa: CASSPVIGRGYDNEQFF
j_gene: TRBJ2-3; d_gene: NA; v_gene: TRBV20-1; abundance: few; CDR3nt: TGCAGTGCTTTATTAGATAGCACAGATACGCAGTATTTT; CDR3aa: CSALLDSTDTQYF
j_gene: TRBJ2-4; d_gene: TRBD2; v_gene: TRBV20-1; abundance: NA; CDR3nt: TGCAGTGCTCCCCGGACTAGCGGGACTATCAGGAACATTCAGTACTTC; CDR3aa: CSAPRTSGTIRNIQYF
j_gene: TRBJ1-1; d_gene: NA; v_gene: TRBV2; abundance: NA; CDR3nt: TGTGCCAGCAACAGGGTAGGGACTGAAGCTTTCTTT; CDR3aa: CASNRVGTEAFF
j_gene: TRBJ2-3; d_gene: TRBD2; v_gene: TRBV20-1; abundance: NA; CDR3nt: TGCAGTGCTGGGAAGCGGGGGGGTGACACAGATACGCAGTATTTT; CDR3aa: CSAGKRGGDTDTQYF
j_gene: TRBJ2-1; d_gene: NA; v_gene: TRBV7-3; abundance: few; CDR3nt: TGTGCCAGCAGCTTAAACCCCCCGGAGGAGCAGTTCTTC; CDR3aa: CASSLNPPEEQFF
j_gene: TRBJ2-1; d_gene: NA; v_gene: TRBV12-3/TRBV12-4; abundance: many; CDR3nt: TGTGCCAGCAGTTTAGATGAGCAGTTCTTC; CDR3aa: CASSLDEQFF
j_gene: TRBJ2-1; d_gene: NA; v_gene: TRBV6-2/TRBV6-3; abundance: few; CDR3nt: TGTGCCAGCCTTATTGATGGGGGGCGTAGGTATGAGCAGTTCTTC; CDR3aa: CASLIDGGRRYEQFF
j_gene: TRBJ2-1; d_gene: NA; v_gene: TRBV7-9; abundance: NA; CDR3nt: TGTGCCAGCAGCTTAGGGTCCGCAAGCCCCTACAATGAGCAGTTCTTC; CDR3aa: CASSLGSASPYNEQFF
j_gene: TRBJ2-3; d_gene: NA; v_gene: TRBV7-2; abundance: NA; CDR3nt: TGTGCCAGCAGCTCCCAGTTTCGCCGCACAGATACGCAGTATTTT; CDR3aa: CASSSQFRRTDTQYF
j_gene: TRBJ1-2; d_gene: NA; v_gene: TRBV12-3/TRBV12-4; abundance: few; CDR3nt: TGTGCCAGCAGGACAGCATCTAACTATGGCTACACCTTC; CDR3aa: CASRTASNYGYTF
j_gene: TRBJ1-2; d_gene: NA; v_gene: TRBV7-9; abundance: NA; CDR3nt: TGTGCCAGCAGCTTCGAACAGGGTGGACGCGGCTACACCTTC; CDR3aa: CASSFEQGGRGYTF
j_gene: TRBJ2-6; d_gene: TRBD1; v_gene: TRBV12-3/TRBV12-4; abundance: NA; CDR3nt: TGTGCCAGCACCCGAGGACAGGTTCTCTCTGGGGCCAACGTCCTGACTTTC; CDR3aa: CASTRGQVLSGANVLTF
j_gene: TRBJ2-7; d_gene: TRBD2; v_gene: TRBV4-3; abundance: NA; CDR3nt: TGCGCCAGCAGCCAAGGCCTATTCGGGACTAGCGGATACGAGCAGTACTTC; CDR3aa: CASSQGLFGTSGYEQYF
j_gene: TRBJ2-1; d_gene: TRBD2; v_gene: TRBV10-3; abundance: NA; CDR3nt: TGTGCCATCAGTCTTGGCGGGAGTTCCTACAATGAGCAGTTCTTC; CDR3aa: CAISLGGSSYNEQFF
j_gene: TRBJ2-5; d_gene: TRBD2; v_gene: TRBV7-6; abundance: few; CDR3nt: TGTGCCAGCAGCTTAGATAGCGGGAGGGCCAAAGAGACCCAGTACTTC; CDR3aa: CASSLDSGRAKETQYF
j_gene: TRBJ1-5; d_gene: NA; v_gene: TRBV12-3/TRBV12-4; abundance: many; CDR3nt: TGTGCCAGCAGTTTTGTGCAGGCGATCCAGCATTTT; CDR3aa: CASSFVQAIQHF
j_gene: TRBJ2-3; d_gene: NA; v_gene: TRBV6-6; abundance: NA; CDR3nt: TGTGCCAGCAGTTACTTCCCGTCAGATACGCAGTATTTT; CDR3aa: CASSYFPSDTQYF
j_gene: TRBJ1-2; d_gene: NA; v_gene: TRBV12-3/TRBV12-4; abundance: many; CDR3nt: TGTGCCAGCAGTCGAGACAGGATCAACGGCTACACCTTC; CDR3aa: CASSRDRINGYTF
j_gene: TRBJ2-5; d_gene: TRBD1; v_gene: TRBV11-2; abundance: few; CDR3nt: TGTGCCAGCAGCTTTTGGGGGCGCGACAGGGTTGGTGGCGGGCAAGAGACCCAGTACTTC; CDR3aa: CASSFWGRDRVGGGQETQYF
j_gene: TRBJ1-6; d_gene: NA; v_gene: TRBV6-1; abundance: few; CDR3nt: TGTGCCAGCAGTGAAGCGTTTCAGGGAGGCTCACCCCTCCACTTT; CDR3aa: CASSEAFQGGSPLHF
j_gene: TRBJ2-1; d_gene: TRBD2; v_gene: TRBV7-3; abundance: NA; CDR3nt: TGTGCCAGCAGCCCCACCGCTAGGGTTTCGGGACTAGCGGGCTACAATGAGCAGTTCTTC; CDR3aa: CASSPTARVSGLAGYNEQFF
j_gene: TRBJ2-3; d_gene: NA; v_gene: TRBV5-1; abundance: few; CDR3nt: TGCGCCAGCAGCCCCCTTATCGGCGGGGGCACAGATACGCAGTATTTT; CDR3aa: CASSPLIGGGTDTQYF
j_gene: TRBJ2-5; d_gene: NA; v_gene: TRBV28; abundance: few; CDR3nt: TGTGCCAGCAGGGTACATGGGTTTAGCGGCCAAGAGACCCAGTACTTC; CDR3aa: CASRVHGFSGQETQYF
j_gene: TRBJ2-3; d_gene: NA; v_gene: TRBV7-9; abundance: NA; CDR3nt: TGTGCCAGCAGCTTAGACCTACCCCCGGATACGCAGTATTTT; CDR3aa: CASSLDLPPDTQYF
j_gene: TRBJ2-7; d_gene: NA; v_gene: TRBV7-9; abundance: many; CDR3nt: TGTGCCAGCGGCCTAACAGGGCCCTACGAGCAGTACTTC; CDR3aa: CASGLTGPYEQYF
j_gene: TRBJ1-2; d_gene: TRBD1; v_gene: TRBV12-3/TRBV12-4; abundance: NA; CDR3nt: TGTGCCAGCGCAACAGGGGCGGGCTACACCTTC; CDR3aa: CASATGAGYTF
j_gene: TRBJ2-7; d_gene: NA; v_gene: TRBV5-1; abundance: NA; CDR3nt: TGCGCCAGCAGCGTCACCCTAACAGGGTTCAACGAGCAGTACTTC; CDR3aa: CASSVTLTGFNEQYF
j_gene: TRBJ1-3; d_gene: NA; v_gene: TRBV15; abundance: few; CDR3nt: TGTGCCACCAGCAGAGTAGGACACTCTGGAAACACCATATATTTT; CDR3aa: CATSRVGHSGNTIYF
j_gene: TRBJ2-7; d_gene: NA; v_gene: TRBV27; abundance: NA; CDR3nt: TGTGCCAGCAGTGATGGGGTTGGAGGACCCGAATACGAGCAGTACTTC; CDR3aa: CASSDGVGGPEYEQYF
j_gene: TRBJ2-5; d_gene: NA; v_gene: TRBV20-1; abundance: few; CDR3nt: TGCAGTGCTAGGATTGGTGGGTGGGAGACCCAGTACTTC; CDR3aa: CSARIGGWETQYF
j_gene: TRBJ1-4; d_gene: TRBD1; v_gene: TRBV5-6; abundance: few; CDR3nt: TGTGCCAGCAGCTTTGGACAGGACAGACCCAATGAAAAACTGTTTTTT; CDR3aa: CASSFGQDRPNEKLFF
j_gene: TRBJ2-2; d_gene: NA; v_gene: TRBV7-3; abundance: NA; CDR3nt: TGTGCCAGCAGCTTACATTCCGGGAACACCGGGGAGCTGTTTTTT; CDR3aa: CASSLHSGNTGELFF
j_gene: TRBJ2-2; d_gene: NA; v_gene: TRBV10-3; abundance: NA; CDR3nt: TGTGCCACCAGGAACACCGGGGAGCTGTTTTTT; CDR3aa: CATRNTGELFF
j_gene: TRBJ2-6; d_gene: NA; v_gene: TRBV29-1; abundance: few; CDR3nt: TGCAGCGTTGAATATCGGGACCTCTCTGGGGCCAACGTCCTGACTTTC; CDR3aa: CSVEYRDLSGANVLTF
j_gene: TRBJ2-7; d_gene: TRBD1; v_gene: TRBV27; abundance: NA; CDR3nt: TGTGCCAGCAGCTCCCCGCGACAGGGGTGGAAGTACGAGCAGTACTTC; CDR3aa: CASSSPRQGWKYEQYF
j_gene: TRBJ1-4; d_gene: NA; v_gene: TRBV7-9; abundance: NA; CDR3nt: TGTGCCAGCAGCTTAATAGGGCAAGAAGGAAAAAAACTGTTTTTT; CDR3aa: CASSLIGQEGKKLFF
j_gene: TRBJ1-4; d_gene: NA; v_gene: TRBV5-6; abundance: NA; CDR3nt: TGTGCCAGCAGCTCACCCGGGGCAGCGAAAGAAAAACTGTTTTTT; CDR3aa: CASSSPGAAKEKLFF
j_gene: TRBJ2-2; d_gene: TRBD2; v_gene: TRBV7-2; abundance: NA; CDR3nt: TGTGCCAGCAGCTCTAGCTATCTCGGGAGGGTCAACACCGGGGAGCTGTTTTTT; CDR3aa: CASSSSYLGRVNTGELFF
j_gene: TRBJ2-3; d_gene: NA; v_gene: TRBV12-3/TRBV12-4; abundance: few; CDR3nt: TGTGCCAGCAGTTTAGCTGGGCGGGGGCAAGGAGATACGCAGTATTTT; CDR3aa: CASSLAGRGQGDTQYF
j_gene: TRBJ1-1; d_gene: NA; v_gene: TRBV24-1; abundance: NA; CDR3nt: TGTGCCACCCCTCGGAAAGGGGGGAGGACTGAAGCTTTCTTT; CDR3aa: CATPRKGGRTEAFF